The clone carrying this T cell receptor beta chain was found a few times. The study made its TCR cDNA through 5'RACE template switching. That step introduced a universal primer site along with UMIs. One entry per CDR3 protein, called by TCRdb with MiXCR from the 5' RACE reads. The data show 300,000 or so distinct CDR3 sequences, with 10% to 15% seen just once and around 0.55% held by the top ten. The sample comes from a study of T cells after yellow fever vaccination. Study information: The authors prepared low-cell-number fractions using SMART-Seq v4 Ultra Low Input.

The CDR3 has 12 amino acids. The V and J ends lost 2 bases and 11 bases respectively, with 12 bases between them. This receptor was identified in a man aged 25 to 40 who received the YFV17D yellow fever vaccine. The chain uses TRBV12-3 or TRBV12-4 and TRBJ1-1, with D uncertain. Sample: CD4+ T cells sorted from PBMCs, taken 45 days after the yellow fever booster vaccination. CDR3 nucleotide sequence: TGTGCCAGCAGTTTAAAAGGGCGTAGGGCTTTCTTT. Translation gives CASSLKGRRAFF.